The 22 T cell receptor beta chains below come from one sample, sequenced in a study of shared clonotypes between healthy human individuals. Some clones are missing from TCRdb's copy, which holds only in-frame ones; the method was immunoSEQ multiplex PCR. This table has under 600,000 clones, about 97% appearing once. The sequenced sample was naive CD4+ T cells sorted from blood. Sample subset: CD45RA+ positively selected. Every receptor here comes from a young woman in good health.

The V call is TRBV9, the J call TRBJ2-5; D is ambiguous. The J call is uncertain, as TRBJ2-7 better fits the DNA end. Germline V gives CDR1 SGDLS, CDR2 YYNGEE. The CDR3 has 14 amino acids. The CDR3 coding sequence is TGTGCCAGCAGCATGACAAGCCCTGCCTACGAGCAGTACTTC. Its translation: CASSMTSPAYEQYF.

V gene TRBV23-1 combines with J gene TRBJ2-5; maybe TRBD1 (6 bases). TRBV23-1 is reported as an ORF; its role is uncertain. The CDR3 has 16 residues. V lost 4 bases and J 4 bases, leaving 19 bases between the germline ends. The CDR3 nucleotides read TGCGCCAGCAGTCCCTTAAAGACAGGTCGGATAGAGACCCAGTACTTC. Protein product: CASSPLKTGRIETQYF.

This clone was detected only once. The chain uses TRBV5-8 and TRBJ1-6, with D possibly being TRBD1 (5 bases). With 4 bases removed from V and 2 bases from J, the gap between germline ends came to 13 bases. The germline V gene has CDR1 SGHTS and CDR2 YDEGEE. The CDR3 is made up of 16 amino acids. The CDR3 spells CASSGGGSTYNSPLHF. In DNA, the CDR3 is TGTGCCAGCAGCGGCGGGGGTAGCACCTATAATTCACCCCTCCACTTT.

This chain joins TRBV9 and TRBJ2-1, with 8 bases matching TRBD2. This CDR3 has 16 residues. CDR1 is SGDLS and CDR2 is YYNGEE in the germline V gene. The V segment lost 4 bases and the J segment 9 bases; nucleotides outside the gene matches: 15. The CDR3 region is CASSPQRSGRWGEQFF. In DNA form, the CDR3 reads TGTGCCAGCAGCCCCCAACGCAGCGGGAGATGGGGTGAGCAGTTCTTC. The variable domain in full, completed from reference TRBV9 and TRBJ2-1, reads DSGVTQTPKHLITATGQRVTLRCSPRSGDLSVYWYQQSLDQGLQFLIQYYNGEERAKGNILERFSAQQFPDLHSELNLSSLELGDSALYFCASSPQRSGRWGEQFFGPGTRLTVL.

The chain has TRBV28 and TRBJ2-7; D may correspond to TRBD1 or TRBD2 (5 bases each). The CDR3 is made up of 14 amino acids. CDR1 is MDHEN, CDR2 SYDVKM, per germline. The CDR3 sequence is CASSSQGRPGPLTV. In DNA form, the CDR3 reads TGTGCCAGCAGTTCGCAGGGACGGCCGGGACCCCTGACGGTC.

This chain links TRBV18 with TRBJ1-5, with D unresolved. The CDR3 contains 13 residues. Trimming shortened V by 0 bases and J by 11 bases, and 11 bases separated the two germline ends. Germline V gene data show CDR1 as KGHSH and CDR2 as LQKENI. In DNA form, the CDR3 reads TGTGCCAGCTCACCACCAGAAGAGATGACCCAGCATTTT. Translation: CASSPPEEMTQHF.

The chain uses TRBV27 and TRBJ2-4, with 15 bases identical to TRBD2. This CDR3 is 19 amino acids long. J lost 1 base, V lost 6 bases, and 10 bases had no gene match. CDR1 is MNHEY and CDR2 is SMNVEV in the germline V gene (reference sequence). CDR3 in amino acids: CASRPWTSGRAEAKNIQYF. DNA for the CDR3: TGTGCCAGCAGACCTTGGACTAGCGGGAGGGCCGAGGCCAAAAACATTCAGTACTTC.

CDR3 DNA sequence: TGTGCCAGCAGCTCAACCCCGGGGGGGGCAGGACGGAGAGAGACCCAGTACTTC. It specifies CASSSTPGGAGRRETQYF. The chain employs TRBV7-6 and TRBJ2-5; 8 positions match TRBD2. In germline, CDR1 is SGHVS, CDR2 FNYEAQ. V trimming: 4 bases; J trimming: 4 bases; junction bases outside the gene matches: 17. This CDR3 is 18 amino acids long.

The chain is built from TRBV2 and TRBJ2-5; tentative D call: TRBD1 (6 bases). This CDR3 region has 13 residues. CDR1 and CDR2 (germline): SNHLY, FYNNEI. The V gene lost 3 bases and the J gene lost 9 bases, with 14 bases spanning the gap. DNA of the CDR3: TGTGCCAGCAGTGAGCTGATCTCAGGGGCCCAGTACTTC. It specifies CASSELISGAQYF. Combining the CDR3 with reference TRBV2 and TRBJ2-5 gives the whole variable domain EPEVTQTPSHQVTQMGQEVILRCVPISNHLYFYWYRQILGQKVEFLVSFYNNEISEKSEIFDDQFSVERPDGSNFTLKIRSTKLEDSAMYFCASSELISGAQYFGPGTRLLVL.

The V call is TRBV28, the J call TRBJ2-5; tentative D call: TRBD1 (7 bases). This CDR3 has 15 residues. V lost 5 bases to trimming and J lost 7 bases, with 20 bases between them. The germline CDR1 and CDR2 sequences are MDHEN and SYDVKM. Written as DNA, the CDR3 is TGTGCCAGCAGTGACGAACGAACAGGGGAGGCGACCCAGTACTTC. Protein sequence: CASSDERTGEATQYF.

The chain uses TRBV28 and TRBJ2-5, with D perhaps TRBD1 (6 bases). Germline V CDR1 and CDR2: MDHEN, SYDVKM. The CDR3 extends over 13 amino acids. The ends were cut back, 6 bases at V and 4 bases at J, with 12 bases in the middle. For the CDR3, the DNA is TGTGCCAGCAGAGAGGGGACAATAGAGACCCAGTACTTC. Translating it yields CASREGTIETQYF.

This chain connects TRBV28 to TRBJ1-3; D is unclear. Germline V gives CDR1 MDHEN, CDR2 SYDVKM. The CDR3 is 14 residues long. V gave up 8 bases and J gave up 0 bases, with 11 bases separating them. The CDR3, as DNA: TGTGCCAGCGCCTTTGGTGGCTCTGGAAACACCATATATTTT. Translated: CASAFGGSGNTIYF.

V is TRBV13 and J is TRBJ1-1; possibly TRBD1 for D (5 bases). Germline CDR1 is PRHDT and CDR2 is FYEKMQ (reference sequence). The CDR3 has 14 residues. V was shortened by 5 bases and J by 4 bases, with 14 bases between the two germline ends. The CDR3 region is CASSVGHTSTEAFF. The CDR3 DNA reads TGTGCCAGCAGCGTTGGACACACAAGCACTGAAGCTTTCTTT.

CDR3 residues: CASSLYPDSSNYGYTF. As DNA, the CDR3 is TGTGCCAGCAGTTTGTACCCGGACAGTTCTAACTATGGCTACACCTTC. The rearrangement uses TRBV28 and TRBJ1-2; tentative D call: TRBD1 (6 bases). CDR3 length: 16 amino acids. Germline CDR1 is MDHEN and CDR2 is SYDVKM. Trimming cost V 3 bases and J 0 bases, with 14 bases left between them.

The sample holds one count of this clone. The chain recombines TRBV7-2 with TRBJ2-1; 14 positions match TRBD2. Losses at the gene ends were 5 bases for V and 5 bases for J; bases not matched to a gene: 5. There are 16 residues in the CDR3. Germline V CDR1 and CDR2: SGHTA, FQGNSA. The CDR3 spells CASSPRLAGGNNEQFF. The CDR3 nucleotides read TGTGCCAGCAGCCCTCGACTAGCGGGAGGGAACAATGAGCAGTTCTTC.

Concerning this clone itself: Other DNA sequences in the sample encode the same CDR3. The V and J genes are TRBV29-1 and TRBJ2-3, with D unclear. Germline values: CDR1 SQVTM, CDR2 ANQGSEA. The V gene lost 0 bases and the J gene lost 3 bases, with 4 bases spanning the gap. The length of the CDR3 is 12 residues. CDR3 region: CSVEDQTDTQYF. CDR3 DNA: TGCAGCGTTGAAGACCAAACAGATACGCAGTATTTT.

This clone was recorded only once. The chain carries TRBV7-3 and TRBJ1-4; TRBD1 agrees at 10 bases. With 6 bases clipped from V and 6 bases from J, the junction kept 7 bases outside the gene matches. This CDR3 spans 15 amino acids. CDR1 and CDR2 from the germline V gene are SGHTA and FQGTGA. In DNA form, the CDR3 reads TGTGCCAGCAGTCTGACAGGGGGCTCGGATGAAAAACTGTTTTTT. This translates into CASSLTGGSDEKLFF.

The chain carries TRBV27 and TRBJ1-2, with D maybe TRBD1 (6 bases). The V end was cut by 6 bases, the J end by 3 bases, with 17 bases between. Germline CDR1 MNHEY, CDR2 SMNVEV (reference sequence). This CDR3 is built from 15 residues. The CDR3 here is CASSPGRHRDYGYTF. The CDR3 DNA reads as TGTGCCAGCAGCCCAGGCCGCCACAGGGACTATGGCTACACCTTC.

The DNA for the CDR3 is TGTGCCTGGACTACTAGCGGGAGAACAGATACGCAGTATTTT. Amino acids: CAWTTSGRTDTQYF. This chain uses TRBV30 with TRBJ2-3; TRBD2 aligns across 11 bases. This CDR3 is 14 amino acids long. V lost 4 bases and J lost 3; bases outside the gene matches: 3. The V gene's germline CDR1 is GTSNPN and CDR2 SVGIG (reference sequence).

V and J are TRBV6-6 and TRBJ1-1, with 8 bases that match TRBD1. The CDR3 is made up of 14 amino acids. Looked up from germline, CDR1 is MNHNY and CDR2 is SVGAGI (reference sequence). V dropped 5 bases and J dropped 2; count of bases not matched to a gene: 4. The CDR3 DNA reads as TGTGCCAGCAGTGATGACAGGGGCAACACTGAAGCTTTCTTT. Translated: CASSDDRGNTEAFF.

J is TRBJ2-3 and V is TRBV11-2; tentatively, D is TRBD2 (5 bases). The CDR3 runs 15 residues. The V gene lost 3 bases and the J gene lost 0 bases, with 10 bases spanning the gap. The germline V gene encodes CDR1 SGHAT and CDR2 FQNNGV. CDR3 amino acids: CASSFERLSTDTQYF. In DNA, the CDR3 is TGTGCCAGCAGCTTTGAGCGGCTTAGCACAGATACGCAGTATTTT.

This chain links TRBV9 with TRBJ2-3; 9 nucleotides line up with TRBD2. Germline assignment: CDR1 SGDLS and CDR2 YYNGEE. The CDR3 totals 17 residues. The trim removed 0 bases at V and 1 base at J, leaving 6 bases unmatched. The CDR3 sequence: CASSVGAGGLGTDTQYF. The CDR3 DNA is TGTGCCAGCAGCGTAGGAGCGGGAGGTTTGGGCACAGATACGCAGTATTTT.